The 6 T cell receptor beta chains reported below all come from one sample, sequenced in a study of blood T cells in healthy people across ages. With a J-beta primer mix and a sample-barcoded 5' primer, a second PCR ran roughly 6 to 11 cycles. TCRdb re-called the 5' RACE reads with MiXCR, one entry per CDR3 protein. The sample comprises over 550,000 distinct CDR3 sequences, approximately 30% of which are singletons, and approximately 15% rests with the top ten. The sample comprised blood. The source of these receptors is an elderly woman in good health.

This clonotype was recorded many times. The CDR3 DNA follows: TGTGCCAGCAGCGTGCGGGAGGGGACTGCCTACGAGCAGTACTTC. It codes for CASSVREGTAYEQYF. The chain joins TRBV9 to TRBJ2-7, with 9 bases matching TRBD2. CDR3 length equals 15 residues. CDR1 is SGDLS, CDR2 YYNGEE, per germline. The junction had 5 bases not matched to a gene; V was cut back by 2 bases and J by 2 bases.

Ten or more counts support this clonotype. The rearrangement links TRBV27 to TRBJ2-3; weak D call: TRBD2 (6 bases). Germline V gene sequence: CDR1 MNHEY, CDR2 SMNVEV (reference sequence). V lost 6 bases and J 1 base, leaving 11 bases between the germline ends. The CDR3 covers 14 residues. CDR3 residues: CASRGGPRTDTQYF. The DNA of the CDR3 is TGTGCCAGCAGGGGGGGACCTCGCACAGATACGCAGTATTTT.

Points on this clonotype: A read error may explain this, as a much larger clone is one base away. The chain combines TRBV20-1 with TRBJ1-2; TRBD1 matches 7 bases. CDR3 length equals 19 residues. The trim removed 6 bases at V and 4 bases at J, leaving 26 bases unmatched. The germline gives CDR1 DFQATT, CDR2 SNEGSKA (reference sequence). The CDR3 protein is CSASQLDLTGQFSGYGYTF. The CDR3 DNA is TGCAGTGCCAGCCAGTTGGATTTAACGGGACAGTTTAGTGGCTATGGCTACACCTTC.

This clonotype came up many times. V usage is TRBV12-5 and J usage is TRBJ2-1; D gene uncertain. Per the germline V gene, CDR1 is LGHNT and CDR2 is FRNRAP. Trimming left V 2 bases short and J 8 bases short, with 10 bases between. CDR3 length: 13 residues. CDR3 bases: TGTGCTAGTGGTTTGAGGTCGGTCGATGAGCAGTTCTTC. Translation gives CASGLRSVDEQFF.

CDR3 region: CSARDQGRGYTF. The DNA for the CDR3 is TGCAGTGCTAGAGATCAGGGTCGGGGCTACACCTTC. The chain combines TRBV20-1 with TRBJ1-2, with a tentative D call TRBD1 (5 bases). CDR1 is DFQATT and CDR2 is SNEGSKA in the germline V gene (reference sequence). The CDR3 sequence is 12 residues long. The V end lost 0 bases, the J end lost 8 bases, and 10 bases lay between the germline ends.

Worth noting for this clonotype: A read error may be the cause here, since a much bigger clone is one base away. The chain employs TRBV9 and TRBJ2-1; D is perhaps TRBD1 (6 bases). The V gene lost 0 bases and the J gene lost 9 bases, with 13 bases spanning the gap. The CDR3 contains 14 residues. The germline V gene encodes CDR1 SGDLS and CDR2 YYNGEE. In DNA, the CDR3 is TGTGCCAGCAGCGTAGAGGGGGAAAAGAGTGAGCAGTTCTTC. Translation gives CASSVEGEKSEQFF.